Listed here are 9 T cell receptor beta chains from one sample, sequenced in a study of molecular identifiers for immune sequencing clone quantification. TCRdb analysed the PCR reads with MiXCR anew, one entry per CDR3 protein. Here the sample spans about 630,000 distinct CDR3 sequences, about 25% being singletons. Sequencing input: naive CD8+ T cells from blood, with Jurkat cell RNA spiked in. Subset reported: FACS-sorted CD8+CD4-CCR7+CD45RA+ naive T cells. The receptors were sampled from a human donor in good health. Some libraries in this study had Jurkat cell RNA spiked in.

V and J are TRBV11-2 and TRBJ1-4; TRBD1 is a possible D gene (5 bases). The germline gives CDR1 SGHAT, CDR2 FQNNGV. There are 14 residues in the CDR3. The V end was cut by 9 bases, the J end by 7 bases, with 18 bases between. CDR3: CASSMAGTGEKLFF. The CDR3 DNA sequence: TGTGCCAGTAGCATGGCCGGGACGGGTGAAAAACTGTTTTTT.

Ten or more counts support this clonotype. The V gene is TRBV4-1, the J gene TRBJ1-5, with D hard to call. V shed 0 bases and J shed 2 bases, with 5 bases lying between them. This CDR3 has 14 residues. Germline V gene lookup returns CDR1 MGHRA and CDR2 YSYEKL. Here the CDR3 DNA reads TGCGCCAGCAGCCAAGATTATCGCAATCAGCCCCAGCATTTT. It specifies CASSQDYRNQPQHF.

The J gene is TRBJ2-2, the V gene TRBV6-5; unclear D gene. The V end was cut by 2 bases, the J end by 1 base, with 8 bases between. Per germline, CDR1 MNHEY and CDR2 SVGAGI. The CDR3 consists of 15 residues. CDR3 in DNA: TGTGCCAGCAGTTACGGCTACATGAACACCGGGGAGCTGTTTTTT. It specifies CASSYGYMNTGELFF.

The chain uses TRBV7-2 and TRBJ2-7; TRBD2 matches 8 bases. The trim removed 1 base at V and 0 bases at J, leaving 5 bases unmatched. The CDR3 sequence is 16 residues long. Germline V gene sequence: CDR1 SGHTA, CDR2 FQGNSA. CDR3 region: CASSLDTSGSSYEQYF. DNA for the CDR3: TGTGCCAGCAGCTTAGATACTAGCGGAAGCTCCTACGAGCAGTACTTC.

This clonotype was seen more than once but under ten times. This chain connects TRBV28 to TRBJ2-7, with no clear D. The CDR3 extends over 17 amino acids. CDR1 and CDR2 from the germline V gene are MDHEN and SYDVKM. The V gene lost 5 bases and the J gene lost 4 bases, with 24 bases spanning the gap. The CDR3 protein is CASSQLSWGSREYEQYF. The CDR3 DNA reads as TGTGCCAGCAGTCAGCTTTCGTGGGGTTCAAGGGAATACGAGCAGTACTTC.

On this clonotype itself: This may be a read error, as it is one base from a much larger clone. The chain employs TRBV7-6 and TRBJ1-1; D not certain. Trimming took off 0 bases at V and 4 bases at J, with 6 bases between the two ends. Germline values: CDR1 SGHVS, CDR2 FNYEAQ. The length of the CDR3 is 13 residues. CDR3 sequence (DNA): TGTGCCAGCAGCTTAGCCGAGGGCACTGAAGCTTTCTTT. It yields the protein CASSLAEGTEAFF.

Details on this clonotype: A much more abundant neighbour one base away suggests this may be a read error. The J gene is TRBJ2-7, the V gene TRBV4-1, with 11 nucleotides matching TRBD2. Per the germline V gene, CDR1 is MGHRA and CDR2 is YSYEKL. This CDR3 comprises 15 residues. Here the CDR3 DNA reads TGCGCCAGCAGCCACACTAGCGGGGGTATCTACAAGCAGTACTTC. Its protein is CASSHTSGGIYKQYF.

A few counts support this clonotype. Here the CDR3 DNA reads TGTGCCAGCAGCTTAGGCGTTCGGGACTACGAGCAGTACTTC. Translating gives CASSLGVRDYEQYF. The V call is TRBV7-9, the J call TRBJ2-7, with D possibly TRBD2 on 5 matching bases. Germline V gene sequence: CDR1 SEHNR, CDR2 FQNEAQ (reference sequence). CDR3 size: 14 residues. Trimming stripped 1 base from V and 3 bases from J, with 10 bases between.

V is TRBV28 and J is TRBJ2-7; D is perhaps TRBD1 (6 bases). Trimming removed 4 bases at V and 5 bases at J, with 18 bases between. Germline V gene lookup returns CDR1 MDHEN and CDR2 SYDVKM. CDR3 length: 15 residues. CDR3 nucleotides: TGTGCCAGCAGTTCGACAGGCACCTCTCTACACGAGCAGTACTTC. It encodes CASSSTGTSLHEQYF.